Following are 11 T cell receptor beta chains from one sample sequenced in a study of cytomegalovirus exposure and HLA in healthy donors. Primers for the PCR totalled 60 Vbeta and 13 Jbeta. Sequencing used immunoSEQ multiplex PCR; TCRdb keeps in-frame clones, though not all of them. This table holds roughly 36,000 clones. The sequenced sample consisted of PBMCs. The receptor set was obtained from a woman between 25 and 40 years old in good health and CMV-seropositive.

This rearrangement joins TRBV11-2 to TRBJ2-3, with D perhaps matching TRBD2 (7 bases). V was trimmed by 0 bases and J by 10 bases, leaving 14 bases between them. The CDR3 consists of 14 residues. Looked up from germline, CDR1 is SGHAT and CDR2 is FQNNGV. The CDR3 loop is CASSLDGGGDAQYF. In DNA, the CDR3 is TGTGCCAGCAGCTTAGATGGAGGGGGGGACGCGCAGTATTTT.

V usage is TRBV28 and J usage is TRBJ1-1; D unclear. In germline, CDR1 is MDHEN, CDR2 SYDVKM. The CDR3 sequence is 15 residues long. Trimming shortened V by 5 bases and J by 2 bases, and 15 bases separated the two germline ends. The CDR3 DNA reads as TGTGCCAGCAGTAGACTGCCGGCCGAAAACACTGAAGCTTTCTTT. Encoded protein: CASSRLPAENTEAFF.

The rearrangement joins TRBV19 to TRBJ2-7; TRBD1 matches 7 bases. The CDR3 sequence is 15 residues long. The V gene's germline CDR1 is LNHDA and CDR2 SQIVND (reference sequence). V shed 5 bases, J shed 6 bases, and the junction held 13 bases outside the gene matches. The chain's CDR3 is CASSALDRVGGEQYF. The CDR3 DNA follows: TGTGCCAGTAGTGCACTCGACAGGGTTGGGGGCGAGCAGTACTTC.

V and J are TRBV30 and TRBJ2-5; D is perhaps TRBD1 (5 bases). Germline V gene lookup returns CDR1 GTSNPN and CDR2 SVGIG (reference sequence). Trimming stripped 3 bases from V and 1 base from J, with 12 bases between. This CDR3 spans 14 amino acids. This CDR3 is CAWSKRGIQETQYF. CDR3 sequence (DNA): TGTGCCTGGAGCAAAAGGGGCATCCAAGAGACCCAGTACTTC.

This sequence joins TRBV2 and TRBJ2-1; 11 bases are shared with TRBD2. V shed 6 bases, J shed 7 bases, and the junction held 11 bases outside the gene matches. Per the germline V gene, CDR1 is SNHLY and CDR2 is FYNNEI. The CDR3 is made up of 16 amino acids. In DNA, the CDR3 is TGTGCCAGCAGCGACCCCTCTAGCGGGGGGAAAAATGAGCAGTTCTTC. Amino acid sequence: CASSDPSSGGKNEQFF.

V usage is TRBV21-1 and J usage is TRBJ1-5; TRBD1 reflects the table's D call only, with no check against the DNA. TRBV21-1 is given as a pseudogene. The CDR3 runs 17 residues. CDR3 in DNA: TGTGCCAGCAGCCGCGAGATAAAGGACAGGGCTGCCCAGCCCCAGCATTTT. Its translation: CASSREIKDRAAQPQHF.

On this clone: The sample contains more than one DNA sequence encoding this CDR3. The genes are TRBV5-1 and TRBJ1-1; a possible D gene is TRBD1 (5 bases). Trimming cost V 4 bases and J 1 base, with 5 bases left between them. The CDR3 is made up of 12 amino acids. From germline, CDR1 is SGHRS and CDR2 YFSETQ. The CDR3 DNA follows: TGCGCCAGCAGCACAGGGAACACTGAAGCTTTCTTT. As protein: CASSTGNTEAFF. Using reference TRBV5-1 and TRBJ1-1 for the parts outside the CDR3, the full variable domain is KAGVTQTPRYLIKTRGQQVTLSCSPISGHRSVSWYQQTPGQGLQFLFEYFSETQRNKGNFPGRFSGRQFSNSRSEMNVSTLELGDSALYLCASSTGNTEAFFGQGTRLTVV.

The chain carries TRBV25-1 and TRBJ2-2; perhaps TRBD1 as D (6 bases). This CDR3 comprises 14 residues. The ends were cut back, 8 bases at V and 5 bases at J, with 15 bases in the middle. In germline, CDR1 is MGHDK, CDR2 SYGVNS. The CDR3 DNA is TGTGCCAGCTCCGGGACAAGTTGGACCGGGGAGCTGTTTTTT. It translates to CASSGTSWTGELFF. Looking up the rest from reference TRBV25-1 and TRBJ2-2 gives the full variable domain: EADIYQTPRYLVIGTGKKITLECSQTMGHDKMYWYQQDPGMELHLIHYSYGVNSTEKGDLSSESTVSRIRTEHFPLTLESARPSHTSQYLCASSGTSWTGELFFGEGSRLTVL.

The genes are TRBV7-9 and TRBJ2-7, with TRBD1 matching 7 bases. There are 15 residues in the CDR3. Germline V gives CDR1 SEHNR, CDR2 FQNEAQ (reference sequence). The V gene end was trimmed by 4 bases and the J gene end by 4 bases; junction bases not matched to a gene: 10. CDR3 protein: CASSWATGDHYEQYF. The CDR3 DNA follows: TGTGCCAGCAGCTGGGCCACAGGGGATCATTACGAGCAGTACTTC.

The rearrangement joins TRBV11-3 to TRBJ2-1; TRBD2 aligns across 8 bases. Germline loops: CDR1 SGHNT, CDR2 YENEEA. V was clipped by 0 bases and J by 1 base; unmatched bases: 5. This CDR3 contains 17 residues. The CDR3 sequence is CASSLDPSSGSYNEQFF. CDR3 sequence (DNA): TGTGCCAGCAGCTTAGATCCCTCTAGCGGGTCCTACAATGAGCAGTTCTTC.

The CDR3 is CASSSTGDSGANVLTF. CDR3 DNA sequence: TGCGCCAGCAGCTCGACAGGGGACTCTGGGGCCAACGTCCTGACTTTC. This rearrangement joins TRBV5-1 to TRBJ2-6; 8 nucleotides line up with TRBD1. The CDR3 loop spans 16 amino acids. Per the germline V gene, CDR1 is SGHRS and CDR2 is YFSETQ. The trim removed 3 bases at V and 0 bases at J, leaving 2 bases unmatched.